This is a list of T cell receptor beta chains from one sample in a study of Ad26.COV2.S vaccination and SARS-CoV-2 variants. Produced via immunoSEQ multiplex PCR; TCRdb's table is partial and in-frame only. The sample shows 300,000 to 400,000 clones, 80% to 90% of them seen only once. The sample here was peripheral blood, taken in a trial of Ad26.COV2.S vaccine versus placebo. These TCRs come from a person between 18 and 59 years old who received the Ad26.COV2.S COVID-19 vaccine or a placebo. Both conserved end residues are part of each CDR3. Each record gives: clone size, V gene, J gene, D gene, CDR3 DNA, CDR3 protein. D genes are given only for firm matches. Rows give clone size only sometimes, using once, few, many, or a class for an expanded clone.

abundance: .; v_gene: TRBV3-1/TRBV3-2; j_gene: TRBJ2-7; d_gene: .; CDR3nt: TGTGCCAGCAGCCAAGGTTCGGGGAGCTCCTACGAGCAGTACTTC; CDR3aa: CASSQGSGSSYEQYF
abundance: .; v_gene: TRBV6-6; j_gene: TRBJ2-7; d_gene: TRBD2; CDR3nt: TGTGCCAGCAGCCTTGACGGGGGGAGCTACGAGCAGTACTTC; CDR3aa: CASSLDGGSYEQYF
abundance: .; v_gene: TRBV7-6; j_gene: TRBJ2-1; d_gene: TRBD2; CDR3nt: TGTGCCGTCTCCAGCGGGAGGGGGTCCCACAATGAGCAGTTCTTC; CDR3aa: CAVSSGRGSHNEQFF
abundance: .; v_gene: TRBV27; j_gene: TRBJ2-7; d_gene: .; CDR3nt: TGTGCCAGCAGTTTAACCTATGATACAGTCTACGAGCAGTACTTC; CDR3aa: CASSLTYDTVYEQYF
abundance: once; v_gene: TRBV28; j_gene: TRBJ2-7; d_gene: .; CDR3nt: TGTGCCAGCAGTTTAAATATGAGGATCCCCGGAGGTTACGAGCAGTACTTC; CDR3aa: CASSLNMRIPGGYEQYF
abundance: .; v_gene: TRBV5-1; j_gene: TRBJ2-2; d_gene: .; CDR3nt: TGCGCCAGCAGCTTCGAAGCGCTGAACACCGGGGAGCTGTTTTTT; CDR3aa: CASSFEALNTGELFF
abundance: once; v_gene: TRBV5-4; j_gene: TRBJ2-2; d_gene: .; CDR3nt: TGTGCCAGCAGCTTGAGGGCTTCCGGGGAGCTGTTTTTT; CDR3aa: CASSLRASGELFF
abundance: .; v_gene: TRBV19; j_gene: TRBJ1-6; d_gene: TRBD1; CDR3nt: TGTGCCAGTAGTCTCACTCGGACAGGGGACAATTCACCCCTCCACTTT; CDR3aa: CASSLTRTGDNSPLHF
abundance: .; v_gene: TRBV7-2; j_gene: TRBJ2-7; d_gene: TRBD1; CDR3nt: TGTGCCAGCAGCTTAGTCCACCCGGGACAGACCTACGAGCAGTACTTC; CDR3aa: CASSLVHPGQTYEQYF
abundance: .; v_gene: TRBV7-9; j_gene: TRBJ2-2; d_gene: .; CDR3nt: TGTGCCAGCAGCTTAGGCCTAGGTCGGGGACCAAATACCGGGGAGCTGTTTTTT; CDR3aa: CASSLGLGRGPNTGELFF
abundance: .; v_gene: TRBV9; j_gene: TRBJ2-1; d_gene: TRBD2; CDR3nt: TGTGCCAGCAGCTCATCGGGACTAGCGGGGGCCTCAACCTACAATGAGCAGTTCTTC; CDR3aa: CASSSSGLAGASTYNEQFF
abundance: .; v_gene: TRBV13; j_gene: TRBJ1-5; d_gene: .; CDR3nt: TGTGCCAGCAGCTTAGGTAGGGATAGCAATCAGCCCCAGCATTTT; CDR3aa: CASSLGRDSNQPQHF
abundance: .; v_gene: TRBV7-8; j_gene: TRBJ2-1; d_gene: .; CDR3nt: TGTGCCAGCAGCCGCCGGGACACCTACAATGAGCAGTTCTTC; CDR3aa: CASSRRDTYNEQFF
abundance: .; v_gene: TRBV6-6; j_gene: TRBJ1-3; d_gene: .; CDR3nt: TGTGCCAGCAGTTACTCGATCGACGGAAACACCATATATTTT; CDR3aa: CASSYSIDGNTIYF
abundance: .; v_gene: TRBV28; j_gene: TRBJ1-4; d_gene: TRBD1; CDR3nt: TGTGCCAGCAGTTTATTGGTAGGGGGCGGGGAAAAACTGTTTTTT; CDR3aa: CASSLLVGGGEKLFF
abundance: .; v_gene: TRBV6-2/TRBV6-3; j_gene: TRBJ2-7; d_gene: TRBD1; CDR3nt: TGTGCCAGCAGTCCACGGACAGGTCCCTACGAGCAGTACTTC; CDR3aa: CASSPRTGPYEQYF
abundance: .; v_gene: TRBV28; j_gene: TRBJ2-1; d_gene: .; CDR3nt: TGTGCCAGCAGTTTATCTAACAATGAGCAGTTCTTC; CDR3aa: CASSLSNNEQFF
abundance: .; v_gene: TRBV6-5; j_gene: TRBJ1-2; d_gene: .; CDR3nt: TGTGCCAGCAGTCGGAGCAAAAACTATGGCTACACCTTC; CDR3aa: CASSRSKNYGYTF
abundance: .; v_gene: TRBV7-2; j_gene: TRBJ2-7; d_gene: TRBD1; CDR3nt: TGTGCCAGCAGCTTAGCCCAGGACAGGTTTTGGCCCTACGAGCAGTACTTC; CDR3aa: CASSLAQDRFWPYEQYF
abundance: .; v_gene: TRBV5-1; j_gene: TRBJ2-7; d_gene: TRBD2; CDR3nt: TGCGCCAGCAGCTTAACTAGCGGGAGGGACGAGCAGTACTTC; CDR3aa: CASSLTSGRDEQYF
abundance: .; v_gene: TRBV24-1; j_gene: TRBJ1-5; d_gene: .; CDR3nt: TGTGCCACCAGTGATGGATCGGGAAACAATCAGCCCCAGCATTTT; CDR3aa: CATSDGSGNNQPQHF
abundance: .; v_gene: TRBV28; j_gene: TRBJ1-1; d_gene: .; CDR3nt: TGTGCCGGAGGGGACATAGCGAACACTGAAGCTTTCTTT; CDR3aa: CAGGDIANTEAFF
abundance: .; v_gene: TRBV13; j_gene: TRBJ2-7; d_gene: TRBD2; CDR3nt: TGTGCCAGCAGCCCCGGGAGGGGCCACGAGCAGTACTTC; CDR3aa: CASSPGRGHEQYF
abundance: .; v_gene: TRBV11-2; j_gene: TRBJ2-3; d_gene: .; CDR3nt: TGTGCCAGCAGCCGAATGACAGATACGCAGTATTTT; CDR3aa: CASSRMTDTQYF
abundance: .; v_gene: TRBV28; j_gene: TRBJ2-5; d_gene: .; CDR3nt: TGTGCCAGCAGTAACCCATATCGGGCGGAAGAGACCCAGTACTTC; CDR3aa: CASSNPYRAEETQYF
abundance: once; v_gene: TRBV4-2; j_gene: TRBJ2-4; d_gene: .; CDR3nt: TGTGCCAGCAGCCAAGCGGAGGGGGGCCGGAACATTCAGTACTTC; CDR3aa: CASSQAEGGRNIQYF
abundance: once; v_gene: TRBV7-8; j_gene: TRBJ1-2; d_gene: .; CDR3nt: TGTGCCAGCAGCCTAGGGGCAGGAACTAACTATGGCTACACCTTC; CDR3aa: CASSLGAGTNYGYTF
abundance: .; v_gene: TRBV2; j_gene: TRBJ2-5; d_gene: .; CDR3nt: TGTGCCAGCGGTTGGGACCTCCGAGAGACCCAGTACTTC; CDR3aa: CASGWDLRETQYF
abundance: .; v_gene: TRBV30; j_gene: TRBJ2-7; d_gene: TRBD1; CDR3nt: TGTGCCTGGAGTAGTGGGACAGGGAGGTACGAGCAGTACTTC; CDR3aa: CAWSSGTGRYEQYF
abundance: .; v_gene: TRBV4-1; j_gene: TRBJ2-7; d_gene: .; CDR3nt: TGCGCCAGCAGCCAAGTTCGGGCCTCGGGGACCCCCGAGCAGTACTTC; CDR3aa: CASSQVRASGTPEQYF
abundance: .; v_gene: TRBV9; j_gene: TRBJ2-1; d_gene: TRBD2; CDR3nt: TGTGCCAGCAGCGGACTAGCGGGAGTAGGCGAGCAGTTCTTC; CDR3aa: CASSGLAGVGEQFF
abundance: .; v_gene: TRBV19; j_gene: TRBJ2-7; d_gene: TRBD2; CDR3nt: TGTGCCAGTAGCCGGACTAGCGGGGACTCCTACGAGCAGTACTTC; CDR3aa: CASSRTSGDSYEQYF
abundance: .; v_gene: TRBV11-2; j_gene: TRBJ2-3; d_gene: TRBD2; CDR3nt: TGTGCCAGCAGCCTGGGGGGGGCTAGCGGGGACACAGATACGCAGTATTTT; CDR3aa: CASSLGGASGDTDTQYF
abundance: .; v_gene: TRBV5-1; j_gene: TRBJ1-1; d_gene: .; CDR3nt: TGCGCCAGCAGCCTTAGACTGAGGGGAATCACTGAAGCTTTCTTT; CDR3aa: CASSLRLRGITEAFF
abundance: .; v_gene: TRBV28; j_gene: TRBJ1-4; d_gene: .; CDR3nt: TGTGCCAGCAGGCCCGGGGGAGTTGCAACTAATGAAAAACTGTTTTTT; CDR3aa: CASRPGGVATNEKLFF
abundance: once; v_gene: TRBV5-6; j_gene: TRBJ2-7; d_gene: TRBD1; CDR3nt: TGTGCCAGCAGCTTGGGGGACAGGGTCTACGAGCAGTACTTC; CDR3aa: CASSLGDRVYEQYF
abundance: .; v_gene: TRBV5-6; j_gene: TRBJ2-3; d_gene: .; CDR3nt: TGTGCCAGCAGCTTGTACGCGCTAGTCGGTACGCAGTATTTT; CDR3aa: CASSLYALVGTQYF
abundance: .; v_gene: TRBV20-1; j_gene: TRBJ1-4; d_gene: .; CDR3nt: TGCAGTGCCCCGCTCAGGGAAAAACTGTTTTTT; CDR3aa: CSAPLREKLFF
abundance: .; v_gene: TRBV18; j_gene: TRBJ1-5; d_gene: TRBD1; CDR3nt: TGTGCCAGCTCACGAGGACAGGGAGATCAGCCCCAGCATTTT; CDR3aa: CASSRGQGDQPQHF
abundance: .; v_gene: TRBV7-9; j_gene: TRBJ2-1; d_gene: .; CDR3nt: TGTGCCAGCAGCCTCCGGGGACCACACAATGAGCAGTTCTTC; CDR3aa: CASSLRGPHNEQFF
abundance: .; v_gene: TRBV4-2; j_gene: TRBJ2-7; d_gene: .; CDR3nt: TGTGCCAGCAGCCAACAGGGGAACTCCTACGAGCAGTACTTC; CDR3aa: CASSQQGNSYEQYF
abundance: .; v_gene: TRBV19; j_gene: TRBJ1-1; d_gene: .; CDR3nt: TGTGCCAGTAGTATTTGGGAAATGAACACTGAAGCTTTCTTT; CDR3aa: CASSIWEMNTEAFF
abundance: .; v_gene: TRBV6-2/TRBV6-3; j_gene: TRBJ2-1; d_gene: TRBD1; CDR3nt: TGTGCCAGCAGTGACAGGGGGGGCTCCTACAATGAGCAGTTCTTC; CDR3aa: CASSDRGGSYNEQFF
abundance: .; v_gene: TRBV29-1; j_gene: TRBJ1-1; d_gene: TRBD1; CDR3nt: TGCAGCGTTGCGCCCGGGACAGACACTGAAGCTTTCTTT; CDR3aa: CSVAPGTDTEAFF
abundance: .; v_gene: TRBV29-1; j_gene: TRBJ2-7; d_gene: .; CDR3nt: TGCAGCGTTGAAGTGTCCTACGAGCAGTACTTC; CDR3aa: CSVEVSYEQYF
abundance: .; v_gene: TRBV3-1/TRBV3-2; j_gene: TRBJ1-1; d_gene: .; CDR3nt: TGTGCCAGCAGCCACGGGATGAACACTGAAGCTTTCTTT; CDR3aa: CASSHGMNTEAFF
abundance: .; v_gene: TRBV7-8; j_gene: TRBJ1-2; d_gene: .; CDR3nt: TGTGCCAGCAGCTTAGGGGCGGGAGGCTACACCTTC; CDR3aa: CASSLGAGGYTF
abundance: .; v_gene: TRBV2; j_gene: TRBJ2-2; d_gene: TRBD2; CDR3nt: TGTGCCAGCAGTGTGGAGCTAGCGGGAGGGCCCGGGGAGCTGTTTTTT; CDR3aa: CASSVELAGGPGELFF
abundance: .; v_gene: TRBV19; j_gene: TRBJ1-1; d_gene: .; CDR3nt: TGTGCCAGTAGAAGAAGGGGGGAGGACACTGAAGCTTTCTTT; CDR3aa: CASRRRGEDTEAFF
abundance: .; v_gene: TRBV21-1; j_gene: TRBJ1-3; d_gene: .; CDR3nt: TGTGCCAGCAGCAAAGATGGACAAGGCGGGGAGACGCCTGGAAACACCATATATTTT; CDR3aa: CASSKDGQGGETPGNTIYF
abundance: .; v_gene: TRBV2; j_gene: TRBJ2-1; d_gene: .; CDR3nt: TGTGCCAGCAGGGGGGACGGCAATGAGCAGTTCTTC; CDR3aa: CASRGDGNEQFF
abundance: .; v_gene: TRBV19; j_gene: TRBJ2-5; d_gene: .; CDR3nt: TGTGCCAGTAGTATGAATACCTTAGAGACCCAGTACTTC; CDR3aa: CASSMNTLETQYF
abundance: .; v_gene: TRBV7-9; j_gene: TRBJ2-2; d_gene: .; CDR3nt: TGTGCCAGCAGCTTGTCAGGTAGCACCGGGGAGCTGTTTTTT; CDR3aa: CASSLSGSTGELFF
abundance: .; v_gene: TRBV5-6; j_gene: TRBJ1-2; d_gene: .; CDR3nt: TGTGCCAGCAGCTTGGACCCAGAGTTTAACTATGGCTACACCTTC; CDR3aa: CASSLDPEFNYGYTF
abundance: .; v_gene: TRBV30; j_gene: TRBJ2-7; d_gene: .; CDR3nt: TGTGCCTGTGGTACATGGGGGGCGCATTACGAGCAGTACTTC; CDR3aa: CACGTWGAHYEQYF
abundance: .; v_gene: TRBV4-1; j_gene: TRBJ2-2; d_gene: TRBD1; CDR3nt: TGCGCCAGCAGCCAAGGAACAGGGGCGATCACCGGGGAGCTGTTTTTT; CDR3aa: CASSQGTGAITGELFF
abundance: .; v_gene: TRBV28; j_gene: TRBJ1-5; d_gene: .; CDR3nt: TGTGCCAGCTCCTCGGGTAATCAGCCCCAGCATTTT; CDR3aa: CASSSGNQPQHF
abundance: .; v_gene: TRBV7-8; j_gene: TRBJ1-1; d_gene: TRBD1; CDR3nt: TGTGCCAGCAGCCCGCACAGGGGGCTTGCTTTCTTT; CDR3aa: CASSPHRGLAFF